The clone carrying this TCR beta chain was detected a few times. No antigen is known for it. The sample comes from a study of T cell repertoires in cytomegalovirus infection. As for the study in general: Both CMV infection and a matching HLA type were indicated by public TCR beta signatures.

V lost 5 bases and J lost 5, with 15 bases in between. The length of the CDR3 is 15 residues. Looked up from germline, CDR1 is MNHEY and CDR2 is SVGEGT. TCRdb re-called the reads with MiXCR, one entry per CDR3 protein. This table has around 900,000 distinct CDR3 sequences, less than 35% appearing once. Study conclusions and caveats: Identification of carriers of CMV plus the relevant HLA was performed using cumulative public TCR beta family frequency.

The clonotype was recovered from a human donor in good health (CMV status not recorded). Some clones in this sample may be carry-over from other donors' samples. The material was cultured CD8+ T cells from PBMCs, obtained from culture after CMV antigen stimulation. This chain connects TRBV6-2 or TRBV6-3 to TRBJ2-2; maybe TRBD2 (5 bases). The CDR3 region has the DNA TGTGCCAGCAGTCTTCGGGGAGAGGGAACCGGGGAGCTGTTTTTT. It specifies CASSLRGEGTGELFF.